This T cell receptor beta chain is drawn from a study of response to subunit inactivated influenza vaccine (dated by TCRdb to 2016 to 2019). Study-level background: Deep quantitative profiling of the T cell receptor repertoire was used in the study to follow responses to a trivalent subunit inactivated influenza vaccine.

The library relied on RT-PCR. TCRdb records Illumina HiSeq 2500 as the sequencer. TCRdb ran its own pipeline on the public reads, namely fastp trimming at Q25 and MiXCR clone calling, and kept in-frame beta chains. Records with the same CDR3 protein are collapsed into one entry carrying the most frequent genes and DNA. Across this sample there are under 550,000 distinct CDR3 sequences, with 7.5% to 8.5% seen only once. 10% to 15% of the sample is held by the ten biggest clonotypes. Of note for this clonotype: Its antigen remains undetermined. No much larger clone is present one base from it, and per-base qualities are unavailable.

According to the germline V gene (reference sequence), CDR1 reads SEHNR and CDR2 reads FQNEAQ. The CDR3 numbers 15 residues from cysteine through phenylalanine. Of all the DNA, just the CDR3 is kept, 45 bases in frame from base 1. Relative to germline, V is 1 base shorter and J is 0 bases shorter, with 6 bases between their ends. Points the paper makes about the study in general: The authors suggested that each seasonal influenza vaccination may recruit only a limited number of new T cells.

The sample in question was PBMCs from blood, obtained 23 months after vaccination. The rearrangement joined TRBV7-9 to TRBJ1-4, with the D gene not clear enough to name. The sequence came from a man aged 50 to 69 who received an inactivated influenza vaccine. Donor details come from another sample of the same person, matched by shared clones. The sequenced DNA: TGTGCCAGCAGCTTAGGGTTTGCAACTAATGAAAAACTGTTTTTT. This encodes CASSLGFATNEKLFF.